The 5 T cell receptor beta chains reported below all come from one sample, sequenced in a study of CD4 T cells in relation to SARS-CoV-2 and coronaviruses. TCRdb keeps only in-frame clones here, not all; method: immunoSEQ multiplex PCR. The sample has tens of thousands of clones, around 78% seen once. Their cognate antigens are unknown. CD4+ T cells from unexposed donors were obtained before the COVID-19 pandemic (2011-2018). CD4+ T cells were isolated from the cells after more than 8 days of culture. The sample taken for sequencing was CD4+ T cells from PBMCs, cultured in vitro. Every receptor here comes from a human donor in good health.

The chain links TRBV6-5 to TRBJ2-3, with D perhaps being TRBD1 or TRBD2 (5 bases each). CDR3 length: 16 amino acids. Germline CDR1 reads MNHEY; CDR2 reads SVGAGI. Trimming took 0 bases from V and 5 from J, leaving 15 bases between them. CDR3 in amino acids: CASSYSSGTTGDTQYF. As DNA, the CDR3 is TGTGCCAGCAGTTACTCGTCCGGGACCACTGGAGATACGCAGTATTTT.

Written as DNA, the CDR3 is TGTGCCAGCAGCGACGAGGCTAGCGGGAGATGGGAGACCCAGTACTTC. Amino acids: CASSDEASGRWETQYF. The rearrangement links TRBV9 to TRBJ2-5; 10 nucleotides align to TRBD2. The CDR3 totals 16 residues. The V gene's germline CDR1 is SGDLS and CDR2 YYNGEE. Trimming removed 3 bases from V and 5 bases from J; junction bases left unmatched: 10.

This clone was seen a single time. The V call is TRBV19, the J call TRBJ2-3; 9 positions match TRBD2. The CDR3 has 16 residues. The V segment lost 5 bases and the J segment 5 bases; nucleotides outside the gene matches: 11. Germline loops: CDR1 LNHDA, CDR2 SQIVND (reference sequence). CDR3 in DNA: TGTGCCAGTAGTGGAGCGGGGGGCTTTGTTGGAGATACGCAGTATTTT. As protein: CASSGAGGFVGDTQYF.

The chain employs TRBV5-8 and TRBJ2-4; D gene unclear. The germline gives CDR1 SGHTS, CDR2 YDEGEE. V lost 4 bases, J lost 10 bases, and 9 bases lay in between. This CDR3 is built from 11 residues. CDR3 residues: CASSPSYIQYF. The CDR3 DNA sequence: TGTGCCAGCAGCCCGTCGTATATTCAGTACTTC.

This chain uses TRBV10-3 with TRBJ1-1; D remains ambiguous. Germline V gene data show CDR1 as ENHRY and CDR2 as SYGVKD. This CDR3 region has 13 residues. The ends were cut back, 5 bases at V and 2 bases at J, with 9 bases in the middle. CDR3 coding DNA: TGTGCCATCAGTCTGAGCCCAAACACTGAAGCTTTCTTT. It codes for CAISLSPNTEAFF.